The 27 T cell receptor beta chains below were found in one sample sequenced in a study of T cell repertoires in ileal Crohn's disease. The table came from immunoSEQ multiplex PCR; TCRdb's copy has only in-frame clones and leaves some out. The repertoire holds thousands of clones, with roughly 80% as singletons. Material for sequencing was ileal tissue. The receptors here all came from an adult with Crohn's disease.

This clone has a single count. The J gene is TRBJ1-2, the V gene TRBV4-1, with D maybe TRBD1 (6 bases). V was pared by 0 bases and J by 0 bases, with 14 bases between. Germline V gene sequence: CDR1 MGHRA, CDR2 YSYEKL. The CDR3 has 17 residues. The CDR3 is CASSQERGAGANYGYTF. The DNA of the CDR3 is TGCGCCAGCAGCCAAGAAAGAGGGGCAGGGGCTAACTATGGCTACACCTTC.

J is TRBJ2-3 and V is TRBV6-1, with D uncertain. CDR1 MNHNS and CDR2 SASEGT come from the germline V gene. V dropped 2 bases and J dropped 0 bases, with 15 bases sitting between them. There are 17 residues in the CDR3. The CDR3 is CASSERMGGSSTDTQYF. The CDR3, as DNA: TGTGCCAGCAGTGAAAGGATGGGTGGTAGCAGCACAGATACGCAGTATTTT.

The genes are TRBV5-6 and TRBJ2-2; D call uncertain. This CDR3 has 13 amino acids. From germline, CDR1 is SGHDT and CDR2 YYEEEE. V dropped 3 bases and J dropped 1 base, with 4 bases sitting between them. This CDR3 is CASSSRNTGELFF. As DNA, the CDR3 is TGTGCCAGCAGCTCGCGGAACACCGGGGAGCTGTTTTTT.

The V call is TRBV5-6, the J call TRBJ2-1; weak D call: TRBD2 (5 bases). The CDR3 spans 15 residues. Trimming took off 2 bases at V and 1 base at J, with 10 bases between the two ends. Per the germline V gene, CDR1 is SGHDT and CDR2 is YYEEEE. In nucleotides, the CDR3 is TGTGCCAGCAGCTTCAGGACTGTGTCCTACAATGAGCAGTTCTTC. Translating it yields CASSFRTVSYNEQFF.

The chain uses TRBV5-4 and TRBJ2-2; D perhaps matches TRBD1 (6 bases). The V gene lost 4 bases and the J gene lost 4 bases, with 11 bases spanning the gap. The CDR3 is 14 amino acids. The germline CDR1 and CDR2 sequences are SGHNT and YYREEE (reference sequence). As DNA, the CDR3 is TGTGCCAGCAGCCCATGGACAGTCACCGGGGAGCTGTTTTTT. Its protein is CASSPWTVTGELFF.

The chain carries TRBV4-2 and TRBJ2-2; TRBD2 aligns across 9 bases. Germline lookup yields CDR1 LGHNA and CDR2 YNFKEQ. After removal of 2 bases from V and 6 bases from J, the junction contained 10 bases not matched to a gene. This CDR3 has 17 residues. In DNA form, the CDR3 reads TGTGCCAGCAGCCAATCTCAGACTAGCGGTTTACCCGGGGAGCTGTTTTTT. The encoded protein is CASSQSQTSGLPGELFF.

Regarding this clone: Other DNA variants within this sample encode the same CDR3. The CDR3 region is CASSEASYGYTF. CDR3 sequence (DNA): TGTGCCAGCAGTGAAGCGAGCTATGGCTACACCTTC. The chain is built from TRBV6-1 and TRBJ1-2; D uncertain. The V and J ends lost 0 bases and 4 bases respectively, with 3 bases between them. This CDR3 has 12 residues. CDR1 MNHNS and CDR2 SASEGT come from the germline V gene.

The chain recombines TRBV9 with TRBJ2-7; D gene unclear. CDR3 length: 13 residues. Per germline, CDR1 SGDLS and CDR2 YYNGEE. With 10 bases removed from V and 2 bases from J, the gap between germline ends came to 16 bases. The CDR3 DNA reads TGTGCCTGCCACAGTGGAAATCCCTACGAGCAGTACTTC. Translating it yields CACHSGNPYEQYF.

The gene calls are TRBV7-9 and TRBJ1-6, with a tentative D call TRBD1 (5 bases). Trimming took 2 bases from V and 10 from J, leaving 15 bases between them. The CDR3 spans 15 residues. Per the germline V gene, CDR1 is SEHNR and CDR2 is FQNEAQ (reference sequence). This CDR3 reads CASSLYRQGGSPLHF. In DNA form, the CDR3 reads TGTGCCAGCAGCTTATATAGGCAGGGCGGATCACCCCTCCACTTT.

The chain is built from TRBV5-4 and TRBJ2-4; 11 bases match TRBD2. Germline V CDR1 and CDR2: SGHNT, YYREEE (reference sequence). V lost 4 bases, J lost 8 bases, and 11 bases stayed unmatched. CDR3 length equals 16 residues. CDR3 DNA sequence: TGTGCCAGCAGCCTGGGGGTAGCGGGGGGGGAGGACATTCAGTACTTC. As protein: CASSLGVAGGEDIQYF.

The chain uses TRBV18 and TRBJ1-5; 8 bases line up with TRBD1. V lost 3 bases to trimming and J lost 7 bases; unmatched junction nucleotides: 11. This CDR3 has 16 amino acids. Germline CDR1 KGHSH, CDR2 LQKENI. CDR3 region: CASSPRTGPPEQPQHF. CDR3 nucleotide sequence: TGTGCCAGCTCACCTCGGACAGGGCCACCGGAACAGCCCCAGCATTTT.

The sample holds a few counts of this clone. The V gene is TRBV13, the J gene TRBJ2-1; 8 bases match TRBD2. From germline, CDR1 is PRHDT and CDR2 FYEKMQ (reference sequence). The CDR3 sequence is 15 residues long. The V gene end was trimmed by 0 bases and the J gene end by 2 bases; junction bases not matched to a gene: 0. The CDR3 loop is CASSLGSGTYNEQFF. The CDR3 DNA reads TGTGCCAGCAGCTTAGGTAGCGGGACCTACAATGAGCAGTTCTTC.

The table lists this clone with a count of one. The chain uses TRBV2 and TRBJ1-1; 9 positions agree with TRBD1. CDR3 length: 15 amino acids. The germline V gene encodes CDR1 SNHLY and CDR2 FYNNEI. Trimming at V came to 7 bases and at J to 0 bases, leaving 6 bases not matched to a gene. The CDR3, as DNA: TGTGCCAGCACCAGGACAGGGGACATGAACACTGAAGCTTTCTTT. As protein: CASTRTGDMNTEAFF.

This chain connects TRBV6-5 to TRBJ2-1; TRBD1 matches 7 bases. Trimming at V came to 1 base and at J to 7 bases, leaving 7 bases not matched to a gene. Germline V CDR1 and CDR2: MNHEY, SVGAGI. CDR3 length: 15 residues. The CDR3 reads CASSYWDSPFNEQFF. CDR3 nucleotides: TGTGCCAGCAGTTACTGGGACAGCCCCTTTAATGAGCAGTTCTTC.

The rearrangement joins TRBV7-9 to TRBJ1-1; D unclear. Per the germline V gene, CDR1 is SEHNR and CDR2 is FQNEAQ (reference sequence). There are 12 residues in the CDR3. The V gene lost 5 bases and the J gene lost 0 bases, with 4 bases spanning the gap. Here the CDR3 DNA reads TGTGCCAGCAGCGGCATGAACACTGAAGCTTTCTTT. As protein: CASSGMNTEAFF.

V gene TRBV7-2 combines with J gene TRBJ1-2; D not certain. CDR1 is SGHTA and CDR2 is FQGNSA in the germline V gene. V lost 1 base, J lost 4 bases, and 16 bases lay in between. The CDR3 is 16 residues long. The CDR3 here is CASSLGGHDDSYGYTF. The CDR3 nucleotides read TGTGCCAGCAGCTTAGGAGGCCACGACGATAGCTATGGCTACACCTTC.

This clone was picked up one time. J is TRBJ1-5 and V is TRBV28; tentative D call: TRBD1 (6 bases). CDR1 and CDR2 from the germline V gene are MDHEN and SYDVKM. V was pared by 3 bases and J by 0 bases, with 15 bases between. The CDR3 runs 17 residues. CDR3 coding DNA: TGTGCCAGCAGTTTCCTAGGGACACCTTATAGCAATCAGCCCCAGCATTTT. The encoded protein is CASSFLGTPYSNQPQHF.

V gene TRBV6-1 combines with J gene TRBJ1-6; D might be TRBD1 (5 bases). The CDR3 is made up of 16 amino acids. CDR1 MNHNS and CDR2 SASEGT come from the germline V gene. The ends were cut back, 4 bases at V and 4 bases at J, with 14 bases in the middle. CDR3 region: CASSGQKVFYNSPLHF. CDR3 DNA: TGTGCCAGCAGTGGACAGAAAGTCTTTTATAATTCACCCCTCCACTTT.

The chain is built from TRBV6-1 and TRBJ1-1; 7 bases are a match to TRBD1. V gave up 0 bases and J gave up 6 bases; unmatched junction bases: 1. The CDR3 is 13 amino acids. Germline V gene sequence: CDR1 MNHNS, CDR2 SASEGT. CDR3 residues: CASSEAGGPEAFF. The CDR3 DNA follows: TGTGCCAGCAGTGAAGCAGGGGGCCCTGAAGCTTTCTTT.

V and J are TRBV5-1 and TRBJ1-6; TRBD1 aligns across 7 bases. Germline assignment: CDR1 SGHRS and CDR2 YFSETQ. Unmatched junction bases numbered 1, after V lost 0 bases and J lost 7 bases. The CDR3 length is 14 residues. The CDR3 is CASSLEQGNSPLHF. The CDR3 bases are TGCGCCAGCAGCTTGGAACAGGGGAATTCACCCCTCCACTTT.

DNA of the CDR3: TGTGCCAGCAGCCCAGCGGGGGGCACAGATACGCAGTATTTT. Its protein product is CASSPAGGTDTQYF. V gene TRBV7-6 combines with J gene TRBJ2-3, with 8 bases that match TRBD2. CDR1 SGHVS and CDR2 FNYEAQ come from the germline V gene. The CDR3 is 14 residues long. After removal of 5 bases from V and 1 base from J, the junction contained 2 bases not matched to a gene.

The chain recombines TRBV6-5 with TRBJ1-2; D might be TRBD1 (5 bases). Germline assignment: CDR1 MNHEY and CDR2 SVGAGI. V was trimmed by 4 bases and J by 6 bases, leaving 15 bases between them. The CDR3 length is 14 residues. The chain's CDR3 is CASSSLGQAHGYTF. CDR3 coding DNA: TGTGCCAGCAGTTCCCTGGGGCAGGCACATGGCTACACCTTC.

The chain couples TRBV18 to TRBJ2-7, with 7 nucleotides matching TRBD1. V lost 1 base to trimming and J lost 7 bases; unmatched junction nucleotides: 10. The CDR3 extends over 15 amino acids. Germline values: CDR1 KGHSH, CDR2 LQKENI. CDR3 in DNA: TGTGCCAGCTCACCACTACAGGGGCAGTTGAATGAGCAGTACTTC. Translation gives CASSPLQGQLNEQYF.

The chain joins TRBV6-4 to TRBJ2-3, with 10 nucleotides matching TRBD2. The V and J ends lost 4 bases and 4 bases, in that order; junction bases with no gene match: 5. The CDR3 extends over 15 amino acids. From germline, CDR1 is MRHNA and CDR2 SNTAGT. The CDR3 spells CASSALAGGPDTQYF. The DNA for the CDR3 is TGTGCCAGCAGTGCTTTAGCGGGGGGCCCAGATACGCAGTATTTT.

This chain connects TRBV7-9 to TRBJ2-7; the match to TRBD2 covers 11 bases. V shed 4 bases and J 5 bases; nucleotides not matched to a gene: 7. CDR3 length: 15 amino acids. Germline V CDR1 and CDR2: SEHNR, FQNEAQ (reference sequence). The CDR3 here is CASSWGASGGNEQYF. The CDR3 coding sequence is TGTGCCAGCAGCTGGGGTGCTAGCGGGGGGAACGAGCAGTACTTC.

The V call is TRBV5-4, the J call TRBJ1-1, with TRBD1 identical over 7 bases. V was pared by 2 bases and J by 6 bases, with 7 bases of the junction left unmatched. The CDR3 extends over 14 amino acids. Germline loops: CDR1 SGHNT, CDR2 YYREEE (reference sequence). In DNA form, the CDR3 reads TGTGCCAGCAGCTTCTCTACAGGGGCGCCTGAAGCTTTCTTT. It codes for CASSFSTGAPEAFF. The full variable domain, in which reference TRBV5-4 and TRBJ1-1 provide the parts outside the CDR3, is ETGVTQSPTHLIKTRGQQVTLRCSSQSGHNTVSWYQQALGQGPQFIFQYYREEENGRGNFPPRFSGLQFPNYSSELNVNALELDDSALYLCASSFSTGAPEAFFGQGTRLTVV.

The chain employs TRBV5-1 and TRBJ1-4; no clear D. The CDR3 has 15 residues. V was cut by 2 bases and J by 1 base, with 9 bases left in between. Per germline, CDR1 SGHRS and CDR2 YFSETQ. This CDR3 reads CASSFRGLTNEKLFF. Written as DNA, the CDR3 is TGCGCCAGCAGCTTTCGAGGGTTAACTAATGAAAAACTGTTTTTT.